The table lists the clone carrying this T cell receptor beta chain with a few counts. What it binds is not known. This specimen belongs to a study of blood T cells in healthy people across ages. At the level of the study: Template switching captured about one barcoded beta molecule per two T cells.

The study, taken as a whole, reports: Researchers judged that diversity estimates from one million T cells fell short of true values.

This CDR3 has 14 amino acids. CDR1 is WSHSY and CDR2 is SAAADI in the germline V gene. Trimming took 3 bases from V and 6 from J, leaving 12 bases between them. Next came a second PCR, run for 7 to 11 cycles, which used a sample-barcoded 5' primer along with a J-beta primer mix. TCRdb fed the 5' RACE reads into MiXCR, producing one record per CDR3 protein. The sample has roughly 1.6 million distinct CDR3 sequences; almost 35% are singletons. The TCR comes from a woman in her thirties in good health. Sequenced input: blood. This chain links TRBV10-2 with TRBJ2-1, with a possible D match to TRBD2 (6 bases). The CDR3 sequence: CASSDTASANEQFF. In DNA form, the CDR3 reads TGCGCCAGCAGTGATACTGCTAGCGCCAATGAGCAGTTCTTC.